The 10 T cell receptor beta chains reported below all come from one sample, sequenced in a study of CD8 T cells in ankylosing spondylitis. MiXCR was run by TCRdb on the 5' RACE reads, yielding one entry per CDR3 protein. The sample holds tens of thousands of distinct CDR3 sequences, approximately 11% seen once. Material: blood, either unsorted or a sorted T cell fraction (not recorded which). The source is a male donor with ankylosing spondylitis or in good health (not recorded which).

Ten or more counts support this clonotype. The rearrangement links TRBV5-1 to TRBJ1-1; 7 nucleotides align to TRBD1. The CDR3 sequence is 13 residues long. With V trimmed by 4 bases and J by 3 bases, 3 bases remained unmatched. CDR1 is SGHRS and CDR2 is YFSETQ in the germline V gene. CDR3 residues: CASSPTGDTEAFF. CDR3 coding DNA: TGCGCCAGCAGCCCAACAGGGGACACTGAAGCTTTCTTT. The variable domain in full, with the rest retrieved from reference TRBV5-1 and TRBJ1-1, is KAGVTQTPRYLIKTRGQQVTLSCSPISGHRSVSWYQQTPGQGLQFLFEYFSETQRNKGNFPGRFSGRQFSNSRSEMNVSTLELGDSALYLCASSPTGDTEAFFGQGTRLTVV.

This clonotype was seen repeatedly, ten times or more. V usage is TRBV3-1 and J usage is TRBJ2-2, with TRBD1 matching over 9 bases. This CDR3 spans 15 amino acids. Germline CDR1 LGHDT, CDR2 YNNKEL (reference sequence). V lost 5 bases to trimming and J lost 4 bases; unmatched junction nucleotides: 5. CDR3: CASSEQGAVTGELFF. In nucleotides, the CDR3 is TGTGCCAGCAGCGAACAGGGGGCGGTCACCGGGGAGCTGTTTTTT.

The rearrangement links TRBV12-3 or TRBV12-4 to TRBJ2-5; TRBD2 matches 13 bases. Unmatched junction bases numbered 5, after V lost 6 bases and J lost 7 bases. This CDR3 is 14 amino acids long. The CDR3 region has the DNA TGTGCCAGCAGGGGGACTAGCGGGGCGGGGACCCAGTACTTC. Translated: CASRGTSGAGTQYF.

In its sample, this clonotype was seen many times. The rearrangement joins TRBV29-1 to TRBJ2-5; TRBD2 agrees at 8 bases. This CDR3 is built from 12 residues. With V trimmed by 3 bases and J by 9 bases, 6 bases remained unmatched. Germline V gives CDR1 SQVTM, CDR2 ANQGSEA. CDR3 sequence: CSVEVAGRAQYF. Written as DNA, the CDR3 is TGCAGCGTTGAGGTAGCGGGGAGGGCCCAGTACTTC. Supplemented by reference TRBV29-1 and TRBJ2-5, the full variable domain reads SAVISQKPSRDICQRGTSLTIQCQVDSQVTMMFWYRQQPGQSLTLIATANQGSEATYESGFVIDKFPISRPNLTFSTLTVSNMSPEDSSIYLCSVEVAGRAQYFGPGTRLLVL.

This clonotype was picked up many times. The CDR3: CASSVLTSGGNTGELFF. DNA of the CDR3: TGCGCCAGCAGCGTCCTAACTAGCGGGGGAAACACCGGGGAGCTGTTTTTT. The chain has TRBV5-1 and TRBJ2-2, with 11 bases lining up with TRBD2. Germline-derived CDR1 and CDR2 are SGHRS and YFSETQ. This CDR3 comprises 17 residues. Trimming removed 4 bases from V and 2 bases from J; junction bases left unmatched: 7. Full variable domain (rest looked up from reference TRBV5-1 and TRBJ2-2): KAGVTQTPRYLIKTRGQQVTLSCSPISGHRSVSWYQQTPGQGLQFLFEYFSETQRNKGNFPGRFSGRQFSNSRSEMNVSTLELGDSALYLCASSVLTSGGNTGELFFGEGSRLTVL.

This clonotype was observed at least ten times. The chain joins TRBV30 to TRBJ2-7, with D perhaps matching TRBD1 (5 bases). CDR1 and CDR2 (germline): GTSNPN, SVGIG (reference sequence). Trimming took off 0 bases at V and 6 bases at J, with 15 bases between the two ends. The CDR3 spans 14 residues. DNA for the CDR3: TGTGCCTGGAGTGTACGCGGCAGGGAATTCGAGCAGTACTTC. Protein: CAWSVRGREFEQYF. Supplemented by reference TRBV30 and TRBJ2-7, the full variable domain reads SQTIHQWPATLVQPVGSPLSLECTVEGTSNPNLYWYRQAAGRGLQLLFYSVGIGQISSEVPQNLSASRPQDRQFILSSKKLLLSDSGFYLCAWSVRGREFEQYFGPGTRLTVT.

This clonotype has ten or more counts. The chain combines TRBV5-1 with TRBJ2-2; D remains ambiguous. Germline-derived CDR1 and CDR2 are SGHRS and YFSETQ. Trimming shortened V by 4 bases and J by 2 bases, and 15 bases separated the two germline ends. The CDR3 loop spans 16 amino acids. The CDR3 DNA reads as TGCGCCAGCAGCCCCGGTGCCAGGTCTAACACCGGGGAGCTGTTTTTT. Its protein product is CASSPGARSNTGELFF.

The CDR3 coding sequence is TGCAGCGTAGGGGTTACCTACGAGCAGTACTTC. Its protein is CSVGVTYEQYF. This sequence joins TRBV29-1 and TRBJ2-7; D might be TRBD1 (5 bases). V was cut by 6 bases and J by 2 bases, with 8 bases left in between. CDR3 length: 11 amino acids. CDR1 is SQVTM and CDR2 is ANQGSEA in the germline V gene.

The sample holds a few counts of this clonotype. The rearrangement links TRBV5-1 to TRBJ2-7, with a possible D match to TRBD1 (6 bases). V was clipped by 0 bases and J by 6 bases, with 13 bases between them. The CDR3 has 14 residues. The V gene's germline CDR1 is SGHRS and CDR2 YFSETQ. CDR3: CASSLDRASAEQYF. The CDR3, as DNA: TGCGCCAGCAGCTTGGACAGGGCCTCGGCCGAGCAGTACTTC.

This clonotype was counted many times. The chain is built from TRBV5-1 and TRBJ2-5; D is undetermined. The germline V and J ends were trimmed by 2 bases and 3 bases, with 8 bases remaining between them. CDR3 length equals 13 residues. The germline V gene encodes CDR1 SGHRS and CDR2 YFSETQ. Written as DNA, the CDR3 is TGCGCCAGCAGCTTCGCCAGAAAAGAGACCCAGTACTTC. Amino acid sequence: CASSFARKETQYF.